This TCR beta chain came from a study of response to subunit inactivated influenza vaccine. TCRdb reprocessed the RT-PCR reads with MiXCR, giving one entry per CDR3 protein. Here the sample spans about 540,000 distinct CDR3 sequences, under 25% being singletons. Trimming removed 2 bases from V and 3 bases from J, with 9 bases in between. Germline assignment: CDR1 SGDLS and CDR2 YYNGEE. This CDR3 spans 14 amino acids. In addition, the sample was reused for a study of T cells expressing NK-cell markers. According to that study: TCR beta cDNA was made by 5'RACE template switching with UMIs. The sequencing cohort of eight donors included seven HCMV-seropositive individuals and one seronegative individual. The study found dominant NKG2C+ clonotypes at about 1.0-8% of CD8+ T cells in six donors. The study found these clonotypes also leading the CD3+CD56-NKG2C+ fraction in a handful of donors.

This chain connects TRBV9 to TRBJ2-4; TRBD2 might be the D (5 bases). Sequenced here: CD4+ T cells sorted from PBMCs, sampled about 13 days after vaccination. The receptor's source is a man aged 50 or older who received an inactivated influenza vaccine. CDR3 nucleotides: TGTGCCAGCAGCGTCGGGGTAGGCAAAAACATTCAGTACTTC. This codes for CASSVGVGKNIQYF.